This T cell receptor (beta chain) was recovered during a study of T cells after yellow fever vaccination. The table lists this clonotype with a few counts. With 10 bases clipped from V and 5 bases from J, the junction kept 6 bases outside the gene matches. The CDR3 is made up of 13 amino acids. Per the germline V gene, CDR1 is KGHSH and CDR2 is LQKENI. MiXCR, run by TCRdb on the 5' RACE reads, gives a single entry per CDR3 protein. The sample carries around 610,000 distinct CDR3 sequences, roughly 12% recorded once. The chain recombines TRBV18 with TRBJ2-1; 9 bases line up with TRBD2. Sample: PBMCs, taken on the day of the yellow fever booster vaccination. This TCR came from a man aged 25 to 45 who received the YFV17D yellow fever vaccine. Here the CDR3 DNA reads TGTGCCACCCCCTCTAGCGGGAACAATGAGCAGTTCTTC. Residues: CATPSSGNNEQFF. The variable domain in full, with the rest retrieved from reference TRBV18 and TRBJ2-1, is NAGVMQNPRHLVRRRGQEARLRCSPMKGHSHVYWYRQLPEEGLKFMVYLQKENIIDESGMPKERFSAEFPKEGPSILRIQQVVRGDSAAYFCATPSSGNNEQFFGPGTRLTVL.